The 22 T cell receptor beta chains listed next were all sequenced from one sample in a study of response to subunit inactivated influenza vaccine. TCRdb analysed the RT-PCR reads with MiXCR anew, one entry per CDR3 protein. The sample lists hundreds of thousands of distinct CDR3 sequences, 7.6% occurring once. Source: PBMCs from blood, taken about 24 months after vaccination. The receptor source for this set is a man between 50 and 75 years old who received an inactivated influenza vaccine.

This clonotype was seen a few times. The genes are TRBV6-2 or TRBV6-3 and TRBJ2-1, with TRBD1 as a possible D gene (6 bases). The germline V gene has CDR1 MNHEY and CDR2 SVGEGT. The CDR3 runs 15 residues. With 0 bases removed from V and 2 bases from J, the gap between germline ends came to 8 bases. The chain's CDR3 is CASSYSRGTYNEQFF. In DNA form, the CDR3 reads TGTGCCAGCAGTTACTCAAGGGGGACCTACAATGAGCAGTTCTTC.

There are many counts of this clonotype. V gene TRBV7-9 combines with J gene TRBJ1-3; weak D call: TRBD1 (5 bases). This CDR3 contains 14 residues. V lost 6 bases, J lost 0 bases, and 9 bases lay in between. In germline, CDR1 is SEHNR, CDR2 FQNEAQ (reference sequence). The CDR3 spells CASSRTYSGNTIYF. In DNA, the CDR3 is TGTGCCAGCAGTCGGACATACTCTGGAAACACCATATATTTT.

This clonotype has ten or more counts. The J gene is TRBJ2-7, the V gene TRBV27; no reliable D call. Trimming removed 3 bases at V and 0 bases at J, with 9 bases between. This CDR3 comprises 14 residues. Germline V gene lookup returns CDR1 MNHEY and CDR2 SMNVEV (reference sequence). The CDR3 sequence is CASSFNDGSYEQYF. In DNA, the CDR3 is TGTGCCAGCAGTTTCAACGACGGCTCCTACGAGCAGTACTTC.

Ten or more counts support this clonotype. As DNA, the CDR3 is TGTGCCAGCAGTCCATCCACAGGGGCCGCTCTTAAAAACACTGAAGCTTTCTTT. Its translation is CASSPSTGAALKNTEAFF. The chain recombines TRBV12-3 or TRBV12-4 with TRBJ1-1; TRBD1 aligns across 7 bases. The CDR3 has 18 amino acids. After removal of 5 bases from V and 2 bases from J, the junction contained 17 bases not matched to a gene.

The sample holds many counts of this clonotype. The chain has TRBV5-1 and TRBJ2-7, with no clear D. The CDR3 contains 14 residues. Germline V gene data show CDR1 as SGHRS and CDR2 as YFSETQ. The V gene lost 2 bases and the J gene lost 2 bases, with 11 bases spanning the gap. The chain's CDR3 is CASSLRQDPYEQYF. The CDR3 coding sequence is TGCGCCAGCAGCTTAAGGCAGGATCCCTACGAGCAGTACTTC.

The table lists this clonotype with a few counts. In nucleotides, the CDR3 is TGTGCCAGCAGCCCTCAGGGGGCTTGGGGCACAGATACGCAGTATTTT. It is translated as CASSPQGAWGTDTQYF. The V gene is TRBV9, the J gene TRBJ2-3; 8 bases agree with TRBD1. The J segment lost 1 base and the V segment lost 4 bases, leaving 8 bases of the junction unmatched. The CDR3 consists of 16 residues. Germline CDR1 is SGDLS and CDR2 is YYNGEE.

This clonotype was seen at least ten times. The chain recombines TRBV28 with TRBJ2-2; D gene ambiguous. Trimming took off 2 bases at V and 1 base at J, with 11 bases between the two ends. This CDR3 comprises 16 residues. CDR1 MDHEN and CDR2 SYDVKM come from the germline V gene. The CDR3 spells CASSLISGVNTGELFF. The CDR3 nucleotides are TGTGCCAGCAGTTTAATCTCGGGCGTGAACACCGGGGAGCTGTTTTTT.

This clonotype was observed a few times. The genes are TRBV7-2 and TRBJ2-3, with TRBD2 as a possible D gene (5 bases). The CDR3 consists of 15 residues. CDR1 and CDR2 (germline): SGHTA, FQGNSA. V lost 1 base and J 6 bases, leaving 14 bases between the germline ends. The CDR3 protein is CASSLDSLAGDTQYF. In nucleotides, the CDR3 is TGTGCCAGCAGCTTAGACAGTCTAGCCGGGGATACGCAGTATTTT.

This clonotype was counted ten times or more. The chain carries TRBV5-1 and TRBJ2-5; 9 bases align to TRBD1. The ends lost 2 bases at V and 3 bases at J; junction bases unmatched: 2. The CDR3 contains 14 residues. From germline, CDR1 is SGHRS and CDR2 YFSETQ. CDR3 sequence reads: CASSLGQGKETQYF. The DNA for the CDR3 is TGCGCCAGCAGCTTAGGACAGGGGAAAGAGACCCAGTACTTC. Supplemented by reference TRBV5-1 and TRBJ2-5, the full variable domain reads KAGVTQTPRYLIKTRGQQVTLSCSPISGHRSVSWYQQTPGQGLQFLFEYFSETQRNKGNFPGRFSGRQFSNSRSEMNVSTLELGDSALYLCASSLGQGKETQYFGPGTRLLVL.

This clonotype was detected a few times. The genes are TRBV9 and TRBJ1-2; the D gene is possibly TRBD1 (6 bases). From germline, CDR1 is SGDLS and CDR2 YYNGEE. With 0 bases removed from V and 8 bases from J, the gap between germline ends came to 17 bases. The CDR3 loop spans 15 amino acids. The CDR3 reads CASSVGQAGDWGYTF. CDR3 coding DNA: TGTGCCAGCAGCGTAGGACAGGCCGGCGACTGGGGCTACACCTTC.

In this sample, this clonotype turned up many times. The rearrangement uses TRBV29-1 and TRBJ2-3; 7 bases are a match to TRBD1. Germline loops: CDR1 SQVTM, CDR2 ANQGSEA. CDR3 length: 15 amino acids. After removal of 1 base from V and 3 bases from J, the junction contained 7 bases not matched to a gene. For the CDR3, the DNA is TGCAGCGTTGAAGTTGGGGGACAGTTGACAGATACGCAGTATTTT. Encoded protein: CSVEVGGQLTDTQYF.

This clonotype showed up many times. The V call is TRBV12-3 or TRBV12-4, the J call TRBJ1-4; the D is unclear. CDR3 length equals 14 residues. Deletions cut 6 bases from V and 1 base from J, with 9 bases between. CDR3 in amino acids: CASRLDGTNEKLFF. The CDR3 coding sequence is TGTGCCAGCAGGCTGGACGGAACTAATGAAAAACTGTTTTTT.

This clonotype appeared many times. This chain connects TRBV20-1 to TRBJ1-5; the D is unclear. Trimming stripped 2 bases from V and 5 bases from J, with 10 bases between. CDR1 DFQATT and CDR2 SNEGSKA come from the germline V gene (reference sequence). The length of the CDR3 is 13 residues. CDR3 amino acids: CSARKEFDQPQHF. The CDR3 DNA reads TGCAGTGCTAGAAAGGAATTTGATCAGCCCCAGCATTTT.

This clonotype was counted a few times. The chain combines TRBV7-2 with TRBJ2-7, with TRBD1 matching over 9 bases. CDR3 length: 15 amino acids. Germline CDR1 reads SGHTA; CDR2 reads FQGNSA. The V gene end was trimmed by 4 bases and the J gene end by 12 bases; junction bases not matched to a gene: 16. CDR3 residues: CASSSSGTGYLGLYF. CDR3 sequence (DNA): TGTGCCAGCAGCTCGTCCGGGACAGGGTATTTGGGCTTGTACTTC.

This clonotype was counted at least ten times. Its ends do not fully match the called genes, so a read error is possible. CDR3 sequence (DNA): TGTGCCAGCAGTTTAGGTGGACAGAACACCGGGGAGCTGTTTTTT. The encoded protein is CASSLGGQNTGELFF. The V gene is TRBV5-1, the J gene TRBJ2-2; a possible D gene is TRBD1 (5 bases). CDR3 length: 15 amino acids. Germline V gives CDR1 SGHRS, CDR2 YFSETQ.

The J gene is TRBJ1-4, the V gene TRBV5-6; D is perhaps TRBD1 (5 bases). CDR1 SGHDT and CDR2 YYEEEE come from the germline V gene. This CDR3 spans 13 amino acids. Trimming removed 1 base at V and 14 bases at J, with 15 bases between. Here the CDR3 DNA reads TGTGCCAGCAGCTTGCGGGACGGCCGTTCGCTGTTTTTT. Translating it yields CASSLRDGRSLFF.

Turning to this clonotype: An end of the junction does not agree with germline; a read error may underlie this. For the CDR3, the DNA is TGTGCTAGCAGCCCCAAGGTCTCCAATGAGCAGTTCTTC. Its protein product is CASSPKVSNEQFF. The rearrangement uses TRBV7-7 and TRBJ2-1; D remains ambiguous. This CDR3 is built from 13 residues. Germline lookup yields CDR1 SSHAT and CDR2 FNYEAQ (reference sequence).

This clonotype was picked up a small number of times. This chain uses TRBV19 with TRBJ2-7; 10 nucleotides line up with TRBD1. The V gene's germline CDR1 is LNHDA and CDR2 SQIVND (reference sequence). J gave up 5 bases and V 5 bases, and 6 bases lay outside the gene matches. This CDR3 contains 14 residues. The CDR3 coding sequence is TGTGCCAGTAGTCTGACGACAGGGGGCGACGAGCAGTACTTC. Protein: CASSLTTGGDEQYF. The full variable domain, in which reference TRBV19 and TRBJ2-7 provide the parts outside the CDR3, is DGGITQSPKYLFRKEGQNVTLSCEQNLNHDAMYWYRQDPGQGLRLIYYSQIVNDFQKGDIAEGYSVSREKKESFPLTVTSAQKNPTAFYLCASSLTTGGDEQYFGPGTRLTVT.

In this sample, this clonotype turned up a few times. J is TRBJ2-1 and V is TRBV18, with TRBD2 matching over 12 bases. Germline V gene sequence: CDR1 KGHSH, CDR2 LQKENI. This CDR3 region has 16 residues. The ends lost 5 bases at V and 6 bases at J; junction bases unmatched: 8. The CDR3 is CASSKGLAGGSNEQFF. CDR3 coding DNA: TGTGCCAGCTCAAAAGGTCTAGCGGGAGGGAGCAATGAGCAGTTCTTC.

Comment on this clonotype: A single base separates this from a much larger clone, so it may be a read error. The chain links TRBV13 to TRBJ2-3; 7 bases are a match to TRBD2. CDR3 length: 13 amino acids. V was clipped by 4 bases and J by 6 bases; unmatched bases: 4. CDR1 is PRHDT and CDR2 is FYEKMQ in the germline V gene (reference sequence). The CDR3 coding sequence is TGTGCCAGCAGCTCTACTAGCGTTGATACGCAGTATTTT. As protein: CASSSTSVDTQYF.

This clonotype was counted many times. J is TRBJ2-3 and V is TRBV6-2 or TRBV6-3, with TRBD1 identical over 11 bases. V shed 6 bases and J 1 base; nucleotides not matched to a gene: 12. The germline V gene has CDR1 MNHEY and CDR2 SVGEGT. CDR3 length: 18 residues. The CDR3 protein is CASRTTGTGGYGTDTQYF. The DNA for the CDR3 is TGTGCCAGCAGAACCACCGGGACAGGGGGGTATGGCACAGATACGCAGTATTTT.

V is TRBV6-1 and J is TRBJ1-2; D unresolved. The CDR3 sequence is 12 residues long. Trimming pared 6 bases from V and 4 bases from J, leaving 9 bases between. Germline V gene lookup returns CDR1 MNHNS and CDR2 SASEGT. CDR3 amino acids: CASSGDFYGYTF. The CDR3 DNA is TGTGCCAGCAGCGGGGATTTCTATGGCTACACCTTC.